This is a list of T cell receptor beta chains from one sample in a study of CD8 T cells in Susac syndrome. One entry per CDR3 protein results from TCRdb running MiXCR on the immunoSEQ multiplex PCR reads. The sample contains about 180,000 distinct CDR3 sequences, approximately 95% of which appear only once. Source material: CD8+ T cells from PBMCs. Receptors were obtained from a human donor with multiple sclerosis. Both conserved end residues are part of each CDR3. The D gene is left open where the match is weak. The listing skips clone size in some rows; elsewhere it reads once, few, many or a size class.

j_call d_call v_call clone_size cdr3_nt cdr3_aa
TRBJ2-3 - TRBV2 once TGTGCCAGCAGCCCAGCCCATACGGGCCCCCACATCACGCAGTATTTT CASSPAHTGPHITQYF
TRBJ1-2 TRBD1 TRBV29-1 - TGCAGCGTGGCCGGGACAGATAACTATGGCTACACCTTC CSVAGTDNYGYTF
TRBJ2-5 - TRBV5-1 - TGCGCCAGCAGCCTTCAGACCCAGTACTTC CASSLQTQYF
TRBJ2-5 TRBD2 TRBV25-1 - TGTGCCAGCAGTGATTCCCAACGACTAGCGGGGATCTACCAAGAGACCCAGTACTTC CASSDSQRLAGIYQETQYF
TRBJ1-6 - TRBV25-1 few TGTGCCAGCAGCTCCTATAATTCACCCCTCCACTTT CASSSYNSPLHF
TRBJ1-3 - TRBV12-3/TRBV12-4 - TGTGCCAGCAGTTTAGCCAGGGAGGTAGTAGGAAACACCATATATTTT CASSLAREVVGNTIYF
TRBJ2-1 - TRBV3-1 - TGTGCCAGCAGCCAAGACCTCGGGAGAGGCAATGAGCAGTTCTTC CASSQDLGRGNEQFF
TRBJ1-2 - TRBV28 - TGTGCCAGCAATTACCGTAACTATGGCTACACCTTC CASNYRNYGYTF
TRBJ2-7 TRBD1 TRBV7-9 - TGTGCCAGCAGCTCGCCGGGACAGCCCTACGAGCAGTACTTC CASSSPGQPYEQYF
TRBJ2-1 TRBD2 TRBV29-1 - TGCAGCGTTGGTTTGCGGGAGGGATACAATGAGCAGTTCTTC CSVGLREGYNEQFF
TRBJ1-2 - TRBV2 - TGTGCCAGCAGTGTCCGGGGGGATTATGGCTACACCTTC CASSVRGDYGYTF
TRBJ2-1 TRBD2 TRBV5-1 - TGCGCCAGCAGCCCCGGGACTATCCTTAAGGGTGAGCAGTTCTTC CASSPGTILKGEQFF
TRBJ2-1 TRBD2 TRBV15 once TGTGCCACCAGCAGGACACCGGGACTAACCCTCGTCCTTGCGGGGGATGAGCAGTTCTTC CATSRTPGLTLVLAGDEQFF
TRBJ2-1 - TRBV20-1 - TGCAGTGCTAGACAGGGGACCCATGAGCAGTTCTTC CSARQGTHEQFF
TRBJ2-5 - TRBV28 - TGTGCCACTTCTCCCGACCAAGAGACCCAGTACTTC CATSPDQETQYF
TRBJ2-7 TRBD2 TRBV2 - TGTGCCAGCAGTACTAGCGGGAGGGCCGTCGTAATCGACGAGCAGTACTTC CASSTSGRAVVIDEQYF
TRBJ2-7 - TRBV28 - TGTGCCAGCAGGACGATCCGGGGGGCGATGGACGAGCAGTACTTC CASRTIRGAMDEQYF
TRBJ2-1 - TRBV28 - TGTGCCAGCAGTTGGGGAACTCCGAATGAGCAGTTCTTC CASSWGTPNEQFF
TRBJ2-5 TRBD2 TRBV11-2 - TGTGCCAGCAGCTACCGAGCGGGGACGAAAGAGACCCAGTACTTC CASSYRAGTKETQYF
TRBJ1-1 - TRBV18 - TGTGCCAGCTCAATGAGCGGGACCGCCCGTGAAGCTTTCTTT CASSMSGTAREAFF
TRBJ2-7 TRBD2 TRBV14 - TGTGCCAGCAGCCAAGGGCCTAGCGGGAGCTACGAGCAGTACTTC CASSQGPSGSYEQYF
TRBJ2-1 - TRBV2 - TGTGCCAGCAGCCCTGGGACTGTTGAGCAGTTCTTC CASSPGTVEQFF
TRBJ2-7 - TRBV3-1 - TGTGCCAGCAGCCAGCGGCGCTTCTTCTACGAGCAGTACTTC CASSQRRFFYEQYF
TRBJ2-3 TRBD2 TRBV6-2/TRBV6-3 - TGTGCCAGCAGTAGACTAGCTGTACACCCTCCGGATACGCAGTATTTT CASSRLAVHPPDTQYF
TRBJ2-7 - TRBV20-1 - TGCAGTGCCACCCAGAGGGAGTACGAGCAGTACTTC CSATQREYEQYF
TRBJ1-2 TRBD1 TRBV12-3/TRBV12-4 - TGTGCCAGCAGCTACATAACCGGGACAGGGGATGGTGGCTACACCTTC CASSYITGTGDGGYTF
TRBJ2-1 TRBD1 TRBV20-1 - TGCAGTGCTAGAGAGACCGGGACAGGGACCTACAATGAGCAGTTCTTC CSARETGTGTYNEQFF
TRBJ1-5 - TRBV2 once TGTGCCAGCAGTCGCCCCGGCTCGGGCGGTGGGAATCAGCCCCAGCATTTT CASSRPGSGGGNQPQHF
TRBJ2-1 TRBD2 TRBV5-1 few TGTGCCAGCAGCTTACTAGCGGGGGCCCTCAATGAGCAGTTCTTC CASSLLAGALNEQFF
TRBJ1-2 - TRBV7-9 - TGTGCCAGCCGAAGGGTTACAGACTCTTCCCGCTATGGCTACACCTTC CASRRVTDSSRYGYTF
TRBJ2-5 TRBD1 TRBV15 - TGTGCCACCAGCACTCAGGGAGAGGACAGGACTCAAGAGACCCAGTACTTC CATSTQGEDRTQETQYF
TRBJ1-2 - TRBV20-1 - TGCAGTGCGAACAGTCACCTTAACTATGGCTACACCTTC CSANSHLNYGYTF
TRBJ2-1 TRBD1 TRBV20-1 - TGCAGTGCTAGCCGACAGGGTGCCTACAATGAGCAGTTCTTC CSASRQGAYNEQFF
TRBJ1-5 - TRBV18 - TGTGCCAGCTCAAGCGACGGGATCAATCAGCCCCAGCATTTT CASSSDGINQPQHF
TRBJ2-7 TRBD1 TRBV3-1 once TGTGCCAGCAGCCCCTTTCCAGGGGGCTACGAGCAGTACTTC CASSPFPGGYEQYF
TRBJ2-1 - TRBV27 - TGTGCCAGCAGTTTAAAGGGTCCCAATGAGCAGTTCTTC CASSLKGPNEQFF
TRBJ1-2 TRBD1 TRBV15 - TGTGCCACCACCCCGGGACAGGGGATTCGCCATGGCTACACCTTC CATTPGQGIRHGYTF
TRBJ2-1 TRBD1 TRBV30 - TGTGCCTGGAACGTCCGGGACAGGACCCCCTATGAGCAGTTCTTC CAWNVRDRTPYEQFF
TRBJ2-1 - TRBV2 - TGTGCCAGCAGTGAAGGAGTGACTTCCTACAATGAGCAGTTCTTC CASSEGVTSYNEQFF
TRBJ2-1 - TRBV12-3/TRBV12-4 - TGTGCCAGCAGTTTTCGCCAGTATGGGGGGAGGCAGTTCTTC CASSFRQYGGRQFF
TRBJ2-5 - TRBV15 - TGTGCCACCAGCAGAGATAGGGTTAGGAGGGTGAGTGGTTCGGAGACCCAGTACTTC CATSRDRVRRVSGSETQYF
TRBJ2-7 TRBD1 TRBV30 - TGTGCCTGGGAACCGACAGGGTACTACGAGCAGTACTTC CAWEPTGYYEQYF
TRBJ1-1 - TRBV6-1 once TGTGCCAGCGGGGGCTTCTACACTGAAGCTTTCTTT CASGGFYTEAFF
TRBJ2-6 - TRBV20-1 - TGCAGTGCTAGGATCACAAATCCCCCCTCTGGGGCCAACGTCCTGACTTTC CSARITNPPSGANVLTF
TRBJ2-7 - TRBV20-1 - TGCAGTGCTAGAGACCCCTACGAGCAGTACTTC CSARDPYEQYF
TRBJ2-1 - TRBV2 - TGTGCCAGCAGTGAGGGTAGTCCCAATGAGCAGTTCTTC CASSEGSPNEQFF
TRBJ2-7 - TRBV20-1 - TGCAGTGCTTTCCACCAACTGGAGCAGTACTTC CSAFHQLEQYF
TRBJ2-3 TRBD1 TRBV29-1 - TGCAGCGAAGAGTCCTGGACAGGGCTTAGCACAGATACGCAGTATTTT CSEESWTGLSTDTQYF